This TCR beta chain comes out of a study of T-cell memory formation after mild COVID-19. This CDR3 region has 16 residues. Germline loops: CDR1 DFQATT, CDR2 SNEGSKA (reference sequence). V lost 5 bases and J lost 1; bases outside the gene matches: 8. TCRdb ran MiXCR on the 5' RACE reads and lists one entry per CDR3 protein. The table lists fewer than 250,000 distinct CDR3 sequences, approximately 20% of them singletons. The sequence derives from an adult woman who had mild COVID-19 (a few samples of this study predate the infection). Cell type and time point are not known. This rearrangement joins TRBV20-1 to TRBJ2-3; 11 bases are a match to TRBD2. The specimen was PBMCs or a T cell subset sorted from them (not recorded which). The CDR3 loop reads CSAYLAGGFGTDTQYF. CDR3 DNA: TGCAGTGCTTATCTAGCGGGAGGCTTCGGCACAGATACGCAGTATTTT.